This T cell receptor (beta chain) was identified during a study of molecular identifiers for immune sequencing clone quantification. In its sample, this clonotype was seen a few times. At one of its ends the junction is not consistent with the germline gene, which may arise from a read error. Each CDR3 protein is one row after TCRdb ran MiXCR on the PCR reads. The sample has approximately 550,000 distinct CDR3 sequences, about 21% seen once. This CDR3 is built from 12 residues. Germline V CDR1 and CDR2: SGHVS, FNYEAQ. This clonotype originated in a human donor in good health. Some libraries in this study had Jurkat cell RNA spiked in. The chain uses TRBV7-6 and TRBJ2-7, with D tentatively TRBD1 (6 bases). The sequenced sample consisted of naive CD8+ T cells from blood, with Jurkat cell RNA spiked in. Subset indicated: FACS-sorted CD8+CD4-CCR7+CD45RA+ naive T cells. The CDR3 DNA reads as TGTGCCGGCAGCTCGGACAGCTACGAGCAGTACTTC. Its protein product is CAGSSDSYEQYF.